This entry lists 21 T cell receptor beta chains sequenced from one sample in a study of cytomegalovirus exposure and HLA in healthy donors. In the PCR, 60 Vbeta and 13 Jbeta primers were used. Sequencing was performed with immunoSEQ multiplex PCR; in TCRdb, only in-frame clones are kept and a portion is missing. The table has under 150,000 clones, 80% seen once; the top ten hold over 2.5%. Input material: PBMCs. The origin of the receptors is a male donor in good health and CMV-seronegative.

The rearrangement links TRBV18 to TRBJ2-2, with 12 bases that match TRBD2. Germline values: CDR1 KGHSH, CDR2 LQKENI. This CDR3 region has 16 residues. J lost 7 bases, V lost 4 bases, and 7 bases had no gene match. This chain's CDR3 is CASSLPSGRAHGELFF. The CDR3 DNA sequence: TGTGCCAGCTCACTTCCTAGCGGGAGGGCTCACGGGGAGCTGTTTTTT.

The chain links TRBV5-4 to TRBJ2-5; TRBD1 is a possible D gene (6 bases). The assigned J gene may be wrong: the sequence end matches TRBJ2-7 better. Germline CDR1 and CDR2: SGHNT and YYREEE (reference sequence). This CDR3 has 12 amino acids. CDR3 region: CASSRDNYEQYF. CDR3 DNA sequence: TGTGCCAGCAGCAGGGACAACTACGAGCAGTACTTC.

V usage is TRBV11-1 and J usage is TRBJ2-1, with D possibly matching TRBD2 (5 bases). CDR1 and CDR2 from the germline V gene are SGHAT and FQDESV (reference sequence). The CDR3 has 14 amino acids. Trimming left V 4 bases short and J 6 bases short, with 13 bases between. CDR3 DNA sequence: TGTGCCAGCAGCTCGGACTCGAGACCCAATGAGCAGTTCTTC. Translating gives CASSSDSRPNEQFF.

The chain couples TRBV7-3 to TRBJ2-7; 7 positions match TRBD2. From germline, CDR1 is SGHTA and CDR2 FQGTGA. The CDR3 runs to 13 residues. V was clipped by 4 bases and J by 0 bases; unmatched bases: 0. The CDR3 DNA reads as TGTGCCAGCAGCTGGGGGGGCTCCTACGAGCAGTACTTC. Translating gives CASSWGGSYEQYF.

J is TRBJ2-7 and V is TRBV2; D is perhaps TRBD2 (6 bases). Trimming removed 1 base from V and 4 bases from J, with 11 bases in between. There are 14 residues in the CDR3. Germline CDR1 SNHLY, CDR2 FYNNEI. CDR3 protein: CASSEEAGYYEQYF. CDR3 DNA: TGTGCCAGCAGTGAAGAGGCGGGATATTACGAGCAGTACTTC.

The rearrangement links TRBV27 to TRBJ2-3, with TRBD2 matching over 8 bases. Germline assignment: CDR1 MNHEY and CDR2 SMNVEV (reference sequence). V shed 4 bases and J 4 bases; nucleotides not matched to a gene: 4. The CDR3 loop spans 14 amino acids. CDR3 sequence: CASSSLRGADTQYF. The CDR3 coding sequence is TGTGCCAGCAGTTCTCTGCGGGGGGCAGATACGCAGTATTTT.

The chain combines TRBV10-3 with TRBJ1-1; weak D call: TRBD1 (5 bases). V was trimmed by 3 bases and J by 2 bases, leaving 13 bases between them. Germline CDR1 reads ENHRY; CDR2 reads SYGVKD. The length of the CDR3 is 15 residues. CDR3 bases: TGTGCCATCAGTGAATCCGGACAAGCAAACACTGAAGCTTTCTTT. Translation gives CAISESGQANTEAFF.

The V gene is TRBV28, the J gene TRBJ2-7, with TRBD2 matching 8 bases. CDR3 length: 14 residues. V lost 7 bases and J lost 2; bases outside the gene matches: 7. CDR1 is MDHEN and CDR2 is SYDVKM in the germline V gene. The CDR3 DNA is TGTGCCAGCACCCCGGGGGGGTACCCCTACGAGCAGTACTTC. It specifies CASTPGGYPYEQYF.

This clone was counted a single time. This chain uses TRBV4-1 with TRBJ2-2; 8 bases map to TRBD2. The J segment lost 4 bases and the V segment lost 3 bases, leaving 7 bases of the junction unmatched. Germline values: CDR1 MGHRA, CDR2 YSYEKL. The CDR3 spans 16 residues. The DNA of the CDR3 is TGCGCCAGCAGCCAGATCGGGGGGGCCCCCACCGGGGAGCTGTTTTTT. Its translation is CASSQIGGAPTGELFF.

CDR3 DNA sequence: TGCGCCAGCAGCGCGTCGGCTAGCGGGGGACCCTACAATGAGCAGTTCTTC. This codes for CASSASASGGPYNEQFF. V and J are TRBV5-1 and TRBJ2-1, with 10 bases lining up with TRBD2. This CDR3 spans 17 amino acids. Germline CDR1 and CDR2: SGHRS and YFSETQ. The junction had 9 bases not matched to a gene; V was cut back by 4 bases and J by 2 bases.

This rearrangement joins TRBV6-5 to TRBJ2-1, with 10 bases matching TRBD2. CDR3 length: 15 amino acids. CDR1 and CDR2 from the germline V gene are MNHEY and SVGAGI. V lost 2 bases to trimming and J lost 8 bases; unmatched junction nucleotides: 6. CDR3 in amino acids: CASSYRASGSHEQFF. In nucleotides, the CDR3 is TGTGCCAGCAGTTACAGGGCTAGCGGGAGCCATGAGCAGTTCTTC.

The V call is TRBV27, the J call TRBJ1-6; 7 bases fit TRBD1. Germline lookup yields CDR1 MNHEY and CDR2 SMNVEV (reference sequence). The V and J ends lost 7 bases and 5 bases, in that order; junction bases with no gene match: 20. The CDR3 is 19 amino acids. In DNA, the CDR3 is TGTGCCAGCACCTTTAGGGGCAGGGGGTCCACAGCCCATAATTCACCCCTCCACTTT. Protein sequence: CASTFRGRGSTAHNSPLHF.

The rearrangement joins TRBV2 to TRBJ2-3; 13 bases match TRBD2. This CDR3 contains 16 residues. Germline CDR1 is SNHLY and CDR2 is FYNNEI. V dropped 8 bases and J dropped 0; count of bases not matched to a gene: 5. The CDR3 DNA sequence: TGTGCCAGCCGAGTGGGACTAGCGGGGAGCACAGATACGCAGTATTTT. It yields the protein CASRVGLAGSTDTQYF.

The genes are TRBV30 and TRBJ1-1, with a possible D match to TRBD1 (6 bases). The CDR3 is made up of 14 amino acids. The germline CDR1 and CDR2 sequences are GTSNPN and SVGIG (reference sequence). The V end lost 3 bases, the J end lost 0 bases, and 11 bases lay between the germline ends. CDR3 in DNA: TGTGCCTGGAGCGTGGGACACATGAACACTGAAGCTTTCTTT. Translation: CAWSVGHMNTEAFF.

The CDR3 here is CASSRGQHYEQYF. Here the CDR3 DNA reads TGTGCCAGCAGCAGGGGACAGCACTACGAGCAGTACTTC. V is TRBV5-6 and J is TRBJ2-7, with TRBD1 matching 7 bases. CDR3 length: 13 amino acids. In germline, CDR1 is SGHDT, CDR2 YYEEEE. With 4 bases clipped from V and 3 bases from J, the junction kept 4 bases outside the gene matches. The variable domain in full, completed from reference TRBV5-6 and TRBJ2-7, reads DAGVTQSPTHLIKTRGQQVTLRCSPKSGHDTVSWYQQALGQGPQFIFQYYEEEERQRGNFPDRFSGHQFPNYSSELNVNALLLGDSALYLCASSRGQHYEQYFGPGTRLTVT.

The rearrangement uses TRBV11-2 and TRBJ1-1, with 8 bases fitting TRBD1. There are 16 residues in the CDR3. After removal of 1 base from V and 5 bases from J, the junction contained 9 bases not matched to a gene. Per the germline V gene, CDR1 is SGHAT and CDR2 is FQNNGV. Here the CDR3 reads CASSLVWQGARTEAFF. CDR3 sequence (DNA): TGTGCCAGCAGCTTAGTCTGGCAGGGGGCGCGAACTGAAGCTTTCTTT.

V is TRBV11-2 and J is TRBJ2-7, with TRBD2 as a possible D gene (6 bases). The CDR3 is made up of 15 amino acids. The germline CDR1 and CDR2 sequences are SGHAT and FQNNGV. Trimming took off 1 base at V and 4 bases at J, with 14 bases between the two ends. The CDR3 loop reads CASSLVRGKGYEQYF. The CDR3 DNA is TGTGCCAGCAGCTTAGTTCGCGGGAAAGGGTACGAGCAGTACTTC.

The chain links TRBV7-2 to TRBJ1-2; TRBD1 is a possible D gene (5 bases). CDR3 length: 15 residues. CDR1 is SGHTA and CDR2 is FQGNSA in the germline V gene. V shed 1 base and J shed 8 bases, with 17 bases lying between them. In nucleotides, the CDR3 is TGTGCCAGCAGCTTAGTAGGCAGGGATAAAGGAGGCTACACCTTC. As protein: CASSLVGRDKGGYTF.

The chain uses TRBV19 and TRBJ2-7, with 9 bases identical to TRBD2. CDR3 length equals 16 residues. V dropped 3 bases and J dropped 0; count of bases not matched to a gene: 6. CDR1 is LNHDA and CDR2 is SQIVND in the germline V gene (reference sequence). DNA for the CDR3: TGTGCCAGTAGTATTCAGACTAGCGGAACCTCCTACGAGCAGTACTTC. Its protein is CASSIQTSGTSYEQYF. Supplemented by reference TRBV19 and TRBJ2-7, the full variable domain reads DGGITQSPKYLFRKEGQNVTLSCEQNLNHDAMYWYRQDPGQGLRLIYYSQIVNDFQKGDIAEGYSVSREKKESFPLTVTSAQKNPTAFYLCASSIQTSGTSYEQYFGPGTRLTVT.

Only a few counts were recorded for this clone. Here the CDR3 DNA reads TGTGCCAGCAACCTCCGGGGAGGACAAGAGACCCAGTACTTC. Translating it yields CASNLRGGQETQYF. The V gene is TRBV7-2, the J gene TRBJ2-5; tentative D call: TRBD2 (6 bases). The CDR3 consists of 14 residues. Germline V gene sequence: CDR1 SGHTA, CDR2 FQGNSA. The V gene lost 7 bases and the J gene lost 2 bases, with 14 bases spanning the gap.

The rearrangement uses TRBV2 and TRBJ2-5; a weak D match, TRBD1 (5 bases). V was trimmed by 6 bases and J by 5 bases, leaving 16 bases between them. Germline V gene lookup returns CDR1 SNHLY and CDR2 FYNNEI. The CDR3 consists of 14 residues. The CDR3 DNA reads TGTGCCAGCAGAGGGCAGGGCGGAATCGAGACCCAGTACTTC. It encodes CASRGQGGIETQYF.